The source of this T cell receptor beta chain is a study of cytomegalovirus exposure and HLA in healthy donors. Across the study: Assignment to the Caucasian-associated ancestry cluster applied to around 80% of the roughly 410 genotyped donors. Study-level findings and limits: For most subjects, TCR beta sequences were reported to predict HLA-A and HLA-B alleles with accuracy.

Primers: 60 Vbeta forward and 13 Jbeta reverse. Produced via immunoSEQ multiplex PCR; TCRdb's table is partial and in-frame only. The sample contains tens of thousands of clones, roughly 63% of which appear only once. Of note for this clone: Its matching antigen is unknown.

This CDR3 is 13 amino acids long. The germline V and J ends were trimmed by 2 bases and 6 bases, with 11 bases remaining between them. Germline V gives CDR1 SGHTA, CDR2 FQGNSA. This TCR came from a woman in her thirties or forties in good health and CMV-seropositive. Sequenced: PBMCs. The chain combines TRBV7-2 with TRBJ2-7; a possible D gene is TRBD2 (5 bases). Written as DNA, the CDR3 is TGTGCCAGCAGCTTAACGGTAGGAGGCGAGCAGTACTTC. Residues: CASSLTVGGEQYF. Full variable domain (missing parts from reference TRBV7-2 and TRBJ2-7): GAGVSQSPSNKVTEKGKDVELRCDPISGHTALYWYRQSLGQGLEFLIYFQGNSAPDKSGLPSDRFSAERTGGSVSTLTIQRTQQEDSAVYLCASSLTVGGEQYFGPGTRLTVT.